This note documents a single T cell receptor beta chain sequence. Those enrolled, adults aged roughly 18 to 100 years, came from about two dozen US areas. The entry originates in a study of blood T cell repertoires in COVID-19. Overall study: Specimens from acute and convalescent COVID-19 originated in the United States, Italy and Spain.

CDR3 size: 15 residues. V lost 6 bases, J lost 4 bases, and 7 bases stayed unmatched. Germline V lookup: CDR1 KGHSH, CDR2 LQKENI. Sequencing was performed with immunoSEQ multiplex PCR; in TCRdb, only in-frame clones are kept and a portion is missing. The data contain 200,000 to 250,000 clones, about nine tenths of them seen just once; the ten biggest clones take up roughly 6.3%. The gene calls are TRBV18 and TRBJ2-7, with 12 nucleotides matching TRBD2. This receptor was obtained from a woman in her thirties with acute COVID-19. Sample: PBMCs or T cells enriched from blood (not recorded which). The CDR3 reads CASSTGTSGRYEQYF. For the CDR3, the DNA is TGTGCCAGCTCGACCGGGACTAGCGGGCGATACGAGCAGTACTTC.